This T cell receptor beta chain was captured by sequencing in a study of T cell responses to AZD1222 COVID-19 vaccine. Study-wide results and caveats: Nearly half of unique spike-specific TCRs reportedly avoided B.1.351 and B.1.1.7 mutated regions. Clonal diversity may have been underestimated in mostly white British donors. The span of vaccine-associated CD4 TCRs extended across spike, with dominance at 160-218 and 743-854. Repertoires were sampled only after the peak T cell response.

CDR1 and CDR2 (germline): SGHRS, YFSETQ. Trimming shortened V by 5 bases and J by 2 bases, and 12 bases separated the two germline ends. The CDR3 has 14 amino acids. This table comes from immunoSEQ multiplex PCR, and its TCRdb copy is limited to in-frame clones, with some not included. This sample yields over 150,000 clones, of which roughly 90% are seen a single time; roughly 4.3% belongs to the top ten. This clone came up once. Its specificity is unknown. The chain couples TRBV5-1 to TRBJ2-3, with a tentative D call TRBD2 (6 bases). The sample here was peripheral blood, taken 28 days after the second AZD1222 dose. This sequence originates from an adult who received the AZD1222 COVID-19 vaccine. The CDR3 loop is CASSGLDYTDTQYF. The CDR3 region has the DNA TGCGCCAGCAGTGGTTTGGACTACACAGATACGCAGTATTTT.